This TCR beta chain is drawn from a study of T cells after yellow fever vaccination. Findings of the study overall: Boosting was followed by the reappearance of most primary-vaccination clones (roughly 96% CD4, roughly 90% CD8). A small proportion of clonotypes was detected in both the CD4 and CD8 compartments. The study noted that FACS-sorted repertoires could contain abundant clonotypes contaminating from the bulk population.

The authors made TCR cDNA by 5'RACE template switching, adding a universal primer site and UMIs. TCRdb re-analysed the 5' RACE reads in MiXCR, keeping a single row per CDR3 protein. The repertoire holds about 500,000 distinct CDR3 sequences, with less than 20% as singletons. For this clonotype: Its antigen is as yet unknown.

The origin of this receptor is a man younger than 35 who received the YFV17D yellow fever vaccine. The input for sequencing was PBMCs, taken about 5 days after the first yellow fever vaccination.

The CDR3 spells CASSRGTSGVTDTQYF. The DNA of the CDR3 is TGTGCCAGCAGCCGCGGGACTAGCGGGGTCACAGATACGCAGTATTTT. The chain combines TRBV7-8 with TRBJ2-3; 13 bases are a match to TRBD2. V lost 5 bases and J lost 2; bases outside the gene matches: 4. The length of the CDR3 is 16 residues. CDR1 and CDR2 from the germline V gene are SGHVS and FQNEAQ. The full variable domain, with the rest looked up from reference TRBV7-8 and TRBJ2-3, is GAGVSQSPRYKVAKRGQDVALRCDPISGHVSLFWYQQALGQGPEFLTYFQNEAQLDKSGLPSDRFFAERPEGSVSTLKIQRTQQEDSAVYLCASSRGTSGVTDTQYFGPGTRLTVL.